This TCR beta chain was documented in a study of T cell repertoires in cytomegalovirus infection. TCRdb reprocessed the reads via MiXCR and lists one record per CDR3 protein. Of roughly 220,000 distinct CDR3 sequences in the sample, about 39% were seen once. This clonotype has at least ten counts. Its antigen is currently unknown. Trimming removed 3 bases from V and 3 bases from J; junction bases left unmatched: 5. The CDR3 is 15 residues long. V usage is TRBV12-3 or TRBV12-4 and J usage is TRBJ2-1; TRBD1 matches 7 bases. Sample: CD8+ T cells from cultured PBMCs, taken from culture after CMV antigen stimulation. The clonotype originates from a human donor in good health (CMV status not recorded). Some clones in this sample may be carry-over from other donors' samples. CDR3 amino acids: CASSFSAGGYNEQFF. DNA of the CDR3: TGTGCCAGCAGTTTTTCCGCAGGGGGCTACAATGAGCAGTTCTTC.